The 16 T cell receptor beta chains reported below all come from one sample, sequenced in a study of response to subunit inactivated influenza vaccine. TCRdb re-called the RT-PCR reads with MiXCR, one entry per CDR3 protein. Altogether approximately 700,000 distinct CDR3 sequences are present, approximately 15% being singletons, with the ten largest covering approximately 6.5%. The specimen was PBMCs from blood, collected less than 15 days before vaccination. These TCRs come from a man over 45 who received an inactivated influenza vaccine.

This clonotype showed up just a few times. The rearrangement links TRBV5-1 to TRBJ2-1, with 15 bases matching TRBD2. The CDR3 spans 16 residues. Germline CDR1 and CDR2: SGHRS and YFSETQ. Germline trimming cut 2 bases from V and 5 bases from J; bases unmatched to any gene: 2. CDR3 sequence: CASSLGLAGGNNEQFF. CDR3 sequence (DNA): TGCGCCAGCAGCTTAGGACTAGCGGGGGGGAACAATGAGCAGTTCTTC.

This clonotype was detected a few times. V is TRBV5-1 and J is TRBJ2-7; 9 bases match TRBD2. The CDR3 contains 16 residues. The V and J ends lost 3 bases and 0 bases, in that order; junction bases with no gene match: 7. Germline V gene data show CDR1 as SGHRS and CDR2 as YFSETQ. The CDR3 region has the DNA TGCGCCAGCAGCTGGACTAGCGAGTCCTTCTCCTACGAGCAGTACTTC. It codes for CASSWTSESFSYEQYF.

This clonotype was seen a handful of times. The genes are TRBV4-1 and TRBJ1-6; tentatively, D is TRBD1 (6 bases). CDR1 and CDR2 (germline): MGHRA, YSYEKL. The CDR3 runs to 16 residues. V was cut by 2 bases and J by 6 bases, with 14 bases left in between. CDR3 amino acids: CASSQQGILSNSPLHF. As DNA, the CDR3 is TGCGCCAGCAGCCAACAGGGGATCCTGAGTAATTCACCCCTCCACTTT.

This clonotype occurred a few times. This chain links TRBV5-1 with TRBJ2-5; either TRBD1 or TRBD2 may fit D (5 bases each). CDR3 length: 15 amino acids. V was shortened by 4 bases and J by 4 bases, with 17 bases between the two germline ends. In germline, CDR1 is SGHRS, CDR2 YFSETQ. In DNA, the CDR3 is TGCGCCAGCAGCCCGGATGGGGGTGGACTAGAGACCCAGTACTTC. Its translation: CASSPDGGGLETQYF.

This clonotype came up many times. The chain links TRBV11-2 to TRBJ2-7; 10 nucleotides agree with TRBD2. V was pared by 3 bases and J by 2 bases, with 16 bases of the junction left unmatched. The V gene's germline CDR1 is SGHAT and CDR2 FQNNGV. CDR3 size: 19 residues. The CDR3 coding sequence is TGTGCCAGCAGCTTCCCTTCAAGAAAAAGGAGCGGGGGGGCCTACGAGCAGTACTTC. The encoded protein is CASSFPSRKRSGGAYEQYF.

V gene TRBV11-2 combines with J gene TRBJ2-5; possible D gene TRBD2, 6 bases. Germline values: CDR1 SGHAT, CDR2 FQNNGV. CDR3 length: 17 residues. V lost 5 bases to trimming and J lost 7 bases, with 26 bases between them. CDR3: CASSPLPGLQLLVTQYF. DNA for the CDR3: TGTGCCAGCAGCCCCCTCCCGGGACTCCAATTGTTAGTGACCCAGTACTTC.

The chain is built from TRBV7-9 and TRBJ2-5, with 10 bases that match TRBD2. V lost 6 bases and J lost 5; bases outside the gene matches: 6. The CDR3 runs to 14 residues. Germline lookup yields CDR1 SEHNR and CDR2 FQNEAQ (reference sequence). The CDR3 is CASSSGAGGETQYF. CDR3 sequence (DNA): TGTGCCAGCAGTTCAGGAGCGGGAGGGGAGACCCAGTACTTC.

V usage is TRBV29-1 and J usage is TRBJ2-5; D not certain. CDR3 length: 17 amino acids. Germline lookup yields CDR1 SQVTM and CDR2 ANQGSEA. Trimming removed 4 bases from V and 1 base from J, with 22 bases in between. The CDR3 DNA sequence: TGCAGCGTTGTCCCGGAACTATTCCTGTCGGGCCAAGAGACCCAGTACTTC. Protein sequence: CSVVPELFLSGQETQYF.

The CDR3, as DNA: TGTGCCAGCAGCTTAGATTTCTGGGACAGGGGGAACTATGGCTACACCTTC. Protein sequence: CASSLDFWDRGNYGYTF. V usage is TRBV11-2 and J usage is TRBJ1-2, with 11 bases aligning to TRBD1. Germline CDR1 is SGHAT and CDR2 is FQNNGV. This CDR3 contains 17 residues. The trim removed 0 bases at V and 2 bases at J, leaving 5 bases unmatched.

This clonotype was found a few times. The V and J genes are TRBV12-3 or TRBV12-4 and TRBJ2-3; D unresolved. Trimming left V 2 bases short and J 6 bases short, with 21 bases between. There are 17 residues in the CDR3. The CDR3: CASSLRTVLHITDTQYF. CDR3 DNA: TGTGCCAGCAGTTTACGGACCGTTCTCCACATTACGGATACGCAGTATTTT.

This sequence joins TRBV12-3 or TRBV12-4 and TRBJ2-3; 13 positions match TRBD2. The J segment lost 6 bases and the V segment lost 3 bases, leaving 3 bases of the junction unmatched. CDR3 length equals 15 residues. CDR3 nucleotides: TGTGCCAGCAGTTTCATGGGACTAGCGGGGGATACGCAGTATTTT. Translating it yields CASSFMGLAGDTQYF.

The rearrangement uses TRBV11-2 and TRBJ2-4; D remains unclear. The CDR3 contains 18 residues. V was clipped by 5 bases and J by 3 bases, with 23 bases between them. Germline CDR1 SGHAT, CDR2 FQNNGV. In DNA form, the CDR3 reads TGTGCCAGCAGCCCGTCTTCCCCTTTCCCGAAAGGCAAAAACATTCAGTACTTC. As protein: CASSPSSPFPKGKNIQYF. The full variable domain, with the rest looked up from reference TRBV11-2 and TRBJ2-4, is EAGVAQSPRYKIIEKRQSVAFWCNPISGHATLYWYQQILGQGPKLLIQFQNNGVVDDSQLPKDRFSAERLKGVDSTLKIQPAKLEDSAVYLCASSPSSPFPKGKNIQYFGAGTRLSVL.

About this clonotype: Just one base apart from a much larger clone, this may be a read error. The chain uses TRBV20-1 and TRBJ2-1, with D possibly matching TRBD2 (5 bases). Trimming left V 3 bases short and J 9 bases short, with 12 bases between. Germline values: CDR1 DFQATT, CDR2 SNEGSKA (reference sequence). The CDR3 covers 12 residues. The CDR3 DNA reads TGCAGTGCTAGTCGAGCGGCCACTGAGCAGTTCTTC. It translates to CSASRAATEQFF.

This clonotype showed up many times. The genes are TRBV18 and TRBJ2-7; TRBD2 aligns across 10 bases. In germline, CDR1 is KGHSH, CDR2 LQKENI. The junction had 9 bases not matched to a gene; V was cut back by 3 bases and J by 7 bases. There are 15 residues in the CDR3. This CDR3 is CASSPEREGMWEQYF. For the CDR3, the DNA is TGTGCCAGCTCACCCGAGCGGGAGGGGATGTGGGAGCAGTACTTC.

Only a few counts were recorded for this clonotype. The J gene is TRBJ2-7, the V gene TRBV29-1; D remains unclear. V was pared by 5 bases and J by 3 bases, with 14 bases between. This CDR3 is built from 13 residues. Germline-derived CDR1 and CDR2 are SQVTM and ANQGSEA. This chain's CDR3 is CSVIWTEDYEQYF. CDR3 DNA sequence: TGCAGCGTTATCTGGACGGAAGACTACGAGCAGTACTTC.

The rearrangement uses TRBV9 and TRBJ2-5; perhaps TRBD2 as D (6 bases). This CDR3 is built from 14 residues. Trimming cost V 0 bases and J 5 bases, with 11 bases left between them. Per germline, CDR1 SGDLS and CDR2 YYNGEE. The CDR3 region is CASSVAVGGETQYF. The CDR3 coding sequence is TGTGCCAGCAGCGTAGCGGTCGGAGGGGAGACCCAGTACTTC.